One T cell receptor (beta chain) is described in this entry. The CDR3 length is 16 residues. J lost 8 bases, V lost 0 bases, and 9 bases had no gene match. CDR1 and CDR2 (germline): SGHRS, YFSETQ. These data come from a study of blood T cell repertoires in COVID-19. Libraries were prepared by immunoSEQ multiplex PCR; TCRdb keeps only in-frame clonotypes and omits some of them. The data show about 150,000 clones, roughly 76% seen once. The J gene is TRBJ1-4, the V gene TRBV5-1, with 8 bases aligning to TRBD1. The TCR comes from a human donor with acute or convalescent COVID-19. The donor label of this sample is uncertain. Material: peripheral blood. The CDR3: CASSLAGAGGREKLFF. DNA for the CDR3: TGCGCCAGCAGCTTGGCCGGGGCAGGGGGCAGGGAAAAACTGTTTTTT.